The clone carrying this T cell receptor beta chain appeared once. Its antigen is as yet unknown. This sample is drawn from a study of siplizumab effects on memory and regulatory T cells. Germline V gene lookup returns CDR1 LNHNV and CDR2 YYDKDF (reference sequence). CDR3 size: 16 residues. V was pared by 0 bases and J by 1 base, with 13 bases between. General observations from the study: Suppressive capability of dividing Tregs from siplizumab cultures went unverified. Naive T cell populations appeared to exhibit greater diversity than memory cells and appeared to be major alloresponse contributors.

Clones were sequenced by immunoSEQ multiplex PCR, and TCRdb holds only the in-frame ones, with some missing. The data show some 56,000 clones, over 95% seen once. Source material: naive CD8+ T cells sorted from blood. The sequence came from a human donor in good health. This chain links TRBV15 with TRBJ2-7; D is ambiguous. The CDR3: CATSRDLPAYSYEQYF. The CDR3 DNA sequence: TGTGCCACCAGCAGAGATCTGCCAGCGTATTCCTACGAGCAGTACTTC.